The 15 T cell receptor beta chains below all came from one sample that was sequenced in a study of blood T cells in healthy people across ages. The second PCR ran about 6 to 12 cycles with a sample-barcoded 5' primer and J-beta primers. Each CDR3 protein is one row after TCRdb ran MiXCR on the 5' RACE reads. This table has fewer than 2 million distinct CDR3 sequences, about 39% appearing once. The sample comprised blood. The receptors shown here come from a human donor in good health.

This clonotype was seen more than once but under ten times. The chain uses TRBV6-6 and TRBJ1-4; the D is unclear. Germline V CDR1 and CDR2: MNHNY, SVGAGI (reference sequence). The CDR3 contains 15 residues. With 2 bases removed from V and 3 bases from J, the gap between germline ends came to 10 bases. DNA for the CDR3: TGTGCCAGCAGTTACGAGGGAGCGGCTAATGAAAAACTGTTTTTT. Amino acids: CASSYEGAANEKLFF.

The gene calls are TRBV5-1 and TRBJ2-1; 8 bases fit TRBD2. Germline trimming cut 1 base from V and 5 bases from J; bases unmatched to any gene: 8. The V gene's germline CDR1 is SGHRS and CDR2 YFSETQ. The CDR3 consists of 16 residues. The CDR3 DNA follows: TGCGCCAGCAGCTTGATTCCGCGGGGGGAGCACAATGAGCAGTTCTTC. Translated, it gives CASSLIPRGEHNEQFF.

This clonotype has a single count. V usage is TRBV10-3 and J usage is TRBJ1-5; tentatively, D is TRBD1 (6 bases). The CDR3 has 14 amino acids. The ends were cut back, 2 bases at V and 5 bases at J, with 10 bases in the middle. CDR1 and CDR2 from the germline V gene are ENHRY and SYGVKD. As DNA, the CDR3 is TGTGCCATCAGTGAGCCGGGACAACATCAGCCCCAGCATTTT. Translating it yields CAISEPGQHQPQHF.

The chain uses TRBV29-1 and TRBJ2-6, with D perhaps matching TRBD1 (6 bases). V lost 7 bases and J 0 bases, leaving 10 bases between the germline ends. Germline CDR1 and CDR2: SQVTM and ANQGSEA. The CDR3 totals 14 residues. The CDR3 nucleotides read TGCAGCGAGACAGGCTACTCTGGGGCCAACGTCCTGACTTTC. Translation: CSETGYSGANVLTF.

The chain carries TRBV24-1 and TRBJ2-4; 12 bases align to TRBD1. The CDR3 loop spans 16 amino acids. V lost 3 bases to trimming and J lost 13 bases; unmatched junction nucleotides: 12. Germline V gene sequence: CDR1 KGHDR, CDR2 SFDVKD. This CDR3 is CATSDGGQGANNEQYF. The CDR3 DNA reads as TGTGCCACCAGTGATGGGGGACAGGGGGCTAACAATGAGCAGTACTTC.

V and J are TRBV24-1 and TRBJ2-1; 10 nucleotides align to TRBD2. With V trimmed by 3 bases and J by 5 bases, 3 bases remained unmatched. This CDR3 is built from 15 residues. The germline V gene encodes CDR1 KGHDR and CDR2 SFDVKD. CDR3 coding DNA: TGTGCCACCAGTGATGCCGGGACTAGCGACAATGAGCAGTTCTTC. Protein: CATSDAGTSDNEQFF.

This clonotype was seen many times. The junction differs from germline at one of its ends, possibly a read error. The V gene is TRBV12-3 or TRBV12-4, the J gene TRBJ1-4, with unresolved D. The CDR3 has 14 amino acids. The CDR3 DNA reads as TGTGCCAGCAGCTTAGTTGCAACTAATGAAAAACTGTTTTTT. It is translated as CASSLVATNEKLFF.

In its sample, this clonotype was seen a few times. V usage is TRBV3-1 and J usage is TRBJ1-4, with D perhaps matching TRBD1 (5 bases). Germline CDR1 is LGHDT and CDR2 is YNNKEL (reference sequence). V gave up 4 bases and J gave up 11 bases, with 14 bases separating them. There are 13 residues in the CDR3. The CDR3 nucleotides are TGTGCCAGCAGCCGAAGTCCGGGACCGAAACTGTTTTTT. This encodes CASSRSPGPKLFF.

This clonotype was counted between two and nine times. The chain employs TRBV3-1 and TRBJ2-5; TRBD2 is a possible D gene (6 bases). The germline V gene has CDR1 LGHDT and CDR2 YNNKEL (reference sequence). V was trimmed by 4 bases and J by 0 bases, leaving 12 bases between them. The CDR3 length is 15 residues. CDR3 region: CASSPDGSYQETQYF. The CDR3 bases are TGTGCCAGCAGCCCAGACGGGAGTTACCAAGAGACCCAGTACTTC.

Details on this clonotype: At one end, the junction sequence differs from germline, possibly due to a read error. The gene calls are TRBV6-2 or TRBV6-3 and TRBJ2-1; the match to TRBD2 covers 10 bases. The CDR3 runs 16 residues. CDR1 is MNHEY and CDR2 is SVGEGT in the germline V gene. Here the CDR3 reads CAGSSRFASGGNEQFF. As DNA, the CDR3 is TGTGCCGGCAGTTCCCGCTTTGCTAGCGGGGGCAATGAGCAGTTCTTC.

This rearrangement joins TRBV5-6 to TRBJ2-5; D is unresolved. The ends were cut back, 2 bases at V and 11 bases at J, with 19 bases in the middle. There are 14 residues in the CDR3. The germline V gene has CDR1 SGHDT and CDR2 YYEEEE. The CDR3 DNA reads TGTGCCAGCAGCTTATCGGCCAGCCCCTATTCGCAGTACTTC. Its protein product is CASSLSASPYSQYF.

As to this clonotype: Sequence at one end of the junction differs from germline and may be a read error. The chain uses TRBV18 and TRBJ2-1; no clear D. Per the germline V gene, CDR1 is KGHSH and CDR2 is LQKENI. The CDR3 spans 15 residues. CDR3 in amino acids: CASSPFGSTYNKQFF. In DNA, the CDR3 is TGTGCCAGCTCACCATTCGGCTCCACCTACAATAAGCAGTTCTTC.

About this clonotype: A read error may produce the germline difference seen at one junction end. The genes are TRBV20-1 and TRBJ1-4; D call uncertain. CDR3 length: 13 amino acids. CDR1 DFQATT and CDR2 SNEGSKA come from the germline V gene (reference sequence). The CDR3 here is CSASWRAGEKRFF. The CDR3 DNA sequence: TGCAGTGCTTCTTGGCGGGCCGGTGAAAAACGGTTTTTT.

The chain combines TRBV11-1 with TRBJ2-3; weak D call: TRBD2 (6 bases). The V and J ends lost 5 bases and 2 bases respectively, with 20 bases between them. In germline, CDR1 is SGHAT, CDR2 FQDESV (reference sequence). This CDR3 spans 17 amino acids. CDR3 sequence: CASSPPTSHLPTDTQYF. For the CDR3, the DNA is TGTGCCAGCAGCCCCCCAACTAGCCACCTCCCCACAGATACGCAGTATTTT.

The chain employs TRBV15 and TRBJ2-5, with 8 bases identical to TRBD2. Trimming removed 5 bases from V and 1 base from J; junction bases left unmatched: 3. Looked up from germline, CDR1 is LNHNV and CDR2 is YYDKDF (reference sequence). This CDR3 comprises 14 residues. CDR3 DNA: TGTGCCACCAGCCGGCGGGGGGCCCAAGAGACCCAGTACTTC. Protein product: CATSRRGAQETQYF.